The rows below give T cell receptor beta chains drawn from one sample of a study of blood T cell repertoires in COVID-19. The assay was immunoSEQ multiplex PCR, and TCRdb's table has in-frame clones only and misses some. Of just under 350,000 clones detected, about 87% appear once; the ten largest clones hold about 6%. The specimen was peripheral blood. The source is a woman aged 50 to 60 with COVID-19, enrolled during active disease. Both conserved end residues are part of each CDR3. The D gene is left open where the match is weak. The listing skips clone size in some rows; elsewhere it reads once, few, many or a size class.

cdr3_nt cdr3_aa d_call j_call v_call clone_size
TGTGCCACCCGGCCGGGACAGGGGTATGGCTACACCTTC CATRPGQGYGYTF TRBD1 TRBJ1-2 TRBV19 NA
TGTGCCAGCAGCTTGTCTAGCGGCTACGAGCAGTACTTC CASSLSSGYEQYF TRBD2 TRBJ2-7 TRBV5-4 NA
TGTGCCAGCAGCGGCCGGGGGGTCTTTACTGAAGCTTTCTTT CASSGRGVFTEAFF NA TRBJ1-1 TRBV7-9 once
TGTGCCTGGAGTGTTATAGCGGACAATTACAATGAGCAGTTCTTC CAWSVIADNYNEQFF NA TRBJ2-1 TRBV30 NA
TGTGCCAGCAGCCAAGTTGACACCCAACTCTTC CASSQVDTQLF NA TRBJ2-1 TRBV3-1/TRBV3-2 NA
TGCGCCAGCAGGAGAGGAGGGGACGGCTACACCTTC CASRRGGDGYTF NA TRBJ1-2 TRBV5-1 NA
TGTGCCAGTAGTGTGGTTCGGGAGAATGAGCAGTTCTTC CASSVVRENEQFF NA TRBJ2-1 TRBV19 NA
TGTGCCAGCAGTGCCAGCAGGGTCTCCTACAATGAGCAGTTCTTC CASSASRVSYNEQFF NA TRBJ2-1 TRBV2 NA
TGCGCCAGCAGCTTGAGCGAAGGGGTACTAGCTTACGAGACCCAGTACTTC CASSLSEGVLAYETQYF NA TRBJ2-5 TRBV5-1 NA
TGTGCCAGTAGTATAGATAGCGGGTCGTATGGCTACACCTTC CASSIDSGSYGYTF NA TRBJ1-2 TRBV19 NA
TGCAGTGCTAGCGGGTGGGAGACCCAGTACTTC CSASGWETQYF NA TRBJ2-5 TRBV20-1 NA
TGTGCCACCCGGTGGTCTAGCGGATCGCGGGGATTGGGCTACAATGAGCAGTTCTTC CATRWSSGSRGLGYNEQFF TRBD2 TRBJ2-1 TRBV10-3 NA
TGTGCCAGCAGCCTAGGGACTAGCGGGAGAGGCAATGAGCAGTTCTTC CASSLGTSGRGNEQFF TRBD2 TRBJ2-1 TRBV3-1/TRBV3-2 NA
TGTGCCAGCAGTTACGGGGCTTTGCTGACTGAAGCTTTCTTT CASSYGALLTEAFF NA TRBJ1-1 TRBV6-5 once
TGTGCCAGCACCAGGACTACCTCGAACACCGGGGAGCTGTTTTTT CASTRTTSNTGELFF NA TRBJ2-2 TRBV9 NA